This T cell receptor beta chain emerged from a study of response to subunit inactivated influenza vaccine. One entry per CDR3 protein results from TCRdb running MiXCR on the RT-PCR reads. Found here are under 550,000 distinct CDR3 sequences, 7.5% to 8.5% of them singletons; the top ten hold over 10%. Trimming stripped 0 bases from V and 7 bases from J, with 18 bases between. CDR1 is SGHRS and CDR2 is YFSETQ in the germline V gene. CDR3 length equals 16 residues. This sequence originates from a man aged 50 to 75 who received an inactivated influenza vaccine. The sequences come from PBMCs from blood, collected less than 25 months after vaccination. The chain recombines TRBV5-1 with TRBJ2-3, with unresolved D. For the CDR3, the DNA is TGCGCCAGCAGCTTGGATGTAGCCCCACCTAGGAATACGCAGTATTTT. Translation: CASSLDVAPPRNTQYF. The variable domain in full, with the rest retrieved from reference TRBV5-1 and TRBJ2-3, is KAGVTQTPRYLIKTRGQQVTLSCSPISGHRSVSWYQQTPGQGLQFLFEYFSETQRNKGNFPGRFSGRQFSNSRSEMNVSTLELGDSALYLCASSLDVAPPRNTQYFGPGTRLTVL.